This T cell receptor beta chain was captured by sequencing in a study of blood T cell repertoires in COVID-19. Study-wide background: T cells, B-cell-depleted T cells, or PBMCs supplied cDNA or gDNA.

Participants were aged about 18 to 90 years, lived in 24 US areas, and enrolled virtually. Methods used by the authors: Using reference gene primer amplification, nucleated cell counts were estimated. Sequenced by immunoSEQ multiplex PCR; TCRdb stores in-frame clones only, minus some. The V and J calls and the clone size are those of that table, but D and trimming were determined from the DNA. Found here are some 270,000 clones, more than 80% of them singletons; the top ten hold approximately 4%. The germline CDR1 and CDR2 sequences are SGHAT and FQNNGV. The V gene lost 2 bases and the J gene lost 5 bases, with 2 bases spanning the gap. The CDR3 covers 11 residues.

The receptor comes from a woman under 40 with acute COVID-19. The sequenced material came from PBMCs or T cells enriched from blood (not recorded which). The chain joins TRBV11-2 to TRBJ2-3, with D hard to call. CDR3 bases: TGTGCCAGCAGCTTACTAGATACGCAGTATTTT. As protein: CASSLLDTQYF.